Each of the 10 T cell receptor beta chains below was sequenced from the same sample in a study of control samples from healthy donors and cancer patients. The table came from immunoSEQ multiplex PCR; TCRdb's copy has only in-frame clones and leaves some out. The data contain fewer than 500,000 clones, roughly 90% of them singletons. Sequencing used PBMCs. The receptors were gathered from a man aged 35 to 55 with head and neck cancer.

The chain recombines TRBV10-3 with TRBJ2-6; the match to TRBD1 covers 8 bases. Germline V gene lookup returns CDR1 ENHRY and CDR2 SYGVKD. J lost 1 base, V lost 10 bases, and 6 bases had no gene match. The CDR3 spans 15 residues. The CDR3 loop is CATGTGESGANVLTF. The CDR3 nucleotides read TGTGCCACTGGGACAGGCGAGTCTGGGGCCAACGTCCTGACTTTC.

The rearrangement uses TRBV3-1 (or the pseudogene TRBV3-2) and TRBJ2-1; D tentatively reads TRBD1 or TRBD2 (5 bases each). CDR3 length: 15 amino acids. Between the trimmed V and J ends, which lost 4 bases and 4 bases, there was a span of 14 bases. Germline CDR1 LGHDT, CDR2 YNNKEL (reference sequence). CDR3 sequence reads: CASSPRQWGYNEQFF. Written as DNA, the CDR3 is TGTGCCAGCAGCCCTAGACAGTGGGGGTACAATGAGCAGTTCTTC.

This sequence joins TRBV28 and TRBJ2-5; TRBD2 might be the D (5 bases). CDR1 is MDHEN, CDR2 SYDVKM, per germline. This CDR3 spans 12 amino acids. V dropped 7 bases and J dropped 4 bases, with 10 bases sitting between them. CDR3 nucleotide sequence: TGTGCCAGCACAAGCGGTCGAGAGACCCAGTACTTC. It translates to CASTSGRETQYF.

The chain joins TRBV5-1 to TRBJ2-7, with D possibly being TRBD1 or TRBD2 (5 bases each). V was clipped by 5 bases and J by 5 bases, with 20 bases between them. In germline, CDR1 is SGHRS, CDR2 YFSETQ. The CDR3 is 15 amino acids. CDR3 protein: CASSSTGTPGHEQYF. In DNA, the CDR3 is TGCGCCAGCAGTTCCACCGGGACCCCGGGGCACGAGCAGTACTTC.

This clone was seen just once. The V call is TRBV30, the J call TRBJ1-4, with D unclear. This CDR3 is 13 amino acids long. Germline V gene data show CDR1 as GTSNPN and CDR2 as SVGIG (reference sequence). V was cut by 0 bases and J by 7 bases, with 9 bases left in between. The CDR3 DNA reads TGTGCCTGGAGTGTTTCGGTTTTTGAAAAACTGTTTTTT. It translates to CAWSVSVFEKLFF.

The rearrangement joins TRBV5-1 to TRBJ1-1; D is unresolved. Trimming cost V 3 bases and J 1 base, with 7 bases left between them. CDR1 is SGHRS, CDR2 YFSETQ, per germline. The CDR3 is 13 amino acids. The CDR3 coding sequence is TGCGCCAGCAGCTCGGACCCGAACACTGAAGCTTTCTTT. It encodes CASSSDPNTEAFF.

In its sample, this clone was seen a few times. The chain has TRBV12-3 or TRBV12-4 and TRBJ2-5; D is ambiguous. The CDR3 has 13 amino acids. The V and J ends lost 1 base and 3 bases respectively, with 6 bases between them. CDR3 in amino acids: CASSLGQKETQYF. The CDR3 DNA is TGTGCCAGCAGTTTAGGTCAGAAAGAGACCCAGTACTTC.

This clone was seen a handful of times. The CDR3 is CASSQVSRGGTYEQYF. In DNA, the CDR3 is TGTGCCAGCAGCCAAGTTTCGCGGGGGGGAACCTACGAGCAGTACTTC. This chain links TRBV4-2 with TRBJ2-7, with TRBD2 matching over 9 bases. From germline, CDR1 is LGHNA and CDR2 YNFKEQ. With 1 base clipped from V and 2 bases from J, the junction kept 6 bases outside the gene matches. CDR3 length: 16 residues.

V gene TRBV11-2 combines with J gene TRBJ2-3; 8 bases fit TRBD2. This CDR3 region has 15 residues. The V and J ends lost 3 bases and 6 bases, in that order; junction bases with no gene match: 8. CDR1 and CDR2 (germline): SGHAT, FQNNGV. CDR3 sequence (DNA): TGTGCCAGCAGCTTGACGCGGGGGGCCCATGATACGCAGTATTTT. This gives the protein CASSLTRGAHDTQYF.

This clone was detected once. This chain connects TRBV5-1 to TRBJ1-4, with a tentative D call TRBD1 (5 bases). Between the trimmed V and J ends, which lost 0 bases and 8 bases, there was a span of 14 bases. The CDR3 totals 15 residues. Germline lookup yields CDR1 SGHRS and CDR2 YFSETQ. CDR3 DNA sequence: TGCGCCAGCAGCTTGGAGGGCAGGGTCTACGAAAAACTGTTTTTT. It codes for CASSLEGRVYEKLFF. Full variable domain (outside the CDR3, taken from reference TRBV5-1 and TRBJ1-4): KAGVTQTPRYLIKTRGQQVTLSCSPISGHRSVSWYQQTPGQGLQFLFEYFSETQRNKGNFPGRFSGRQFSNSRSEMNVSTLELGDSALYLCASSLEGRVYEKLFFGSGTQLSVL.